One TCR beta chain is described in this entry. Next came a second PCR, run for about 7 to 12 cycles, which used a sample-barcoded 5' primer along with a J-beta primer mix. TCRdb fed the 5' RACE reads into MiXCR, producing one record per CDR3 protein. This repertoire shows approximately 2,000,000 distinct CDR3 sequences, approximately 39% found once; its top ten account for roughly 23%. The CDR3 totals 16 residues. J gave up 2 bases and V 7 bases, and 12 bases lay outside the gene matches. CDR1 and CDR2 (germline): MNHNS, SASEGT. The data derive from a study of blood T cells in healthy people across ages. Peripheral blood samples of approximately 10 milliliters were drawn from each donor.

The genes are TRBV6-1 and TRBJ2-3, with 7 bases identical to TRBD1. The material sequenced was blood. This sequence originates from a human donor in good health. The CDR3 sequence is CASNLMRTGFTDTQYF. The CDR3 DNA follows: TGTGCCAGCAACCTAATGCGGACAGGCTTCACAGATACGCAGTATTTT.